This T cell receptor (beta chain) stems from a study of vaccination and CD4 T cells after COVID-19. Study overall: Post-vaccine sampling followed dose two by a median about 72 days (range 14 to 241). Control wells got either CEFX epitopes, HIV-1 Nef peptides, or no peptide at all.

The Oncomine TCR Beta short-read assay sequenced DNA from cultured CD4+ T cells. Genomic DNA extraction was carried out from cultured CD4+ T cells. Via MiXCR, TCRdb re-called the PCR reads, giving one row per CDR3 protein. The sample comprises tens of thousands of distinct CDR3 sequences, roughly two fifths of which are singletons, and roughly 5% rests with the top ten. This clonotype was observed a handful of times. As yet, its antigen is unknown. Trimming cost V 6 bases and J 0 bases, with 15 bases left between them. This CDR3 region has 16 residues. Germline V gives CDR1 MDHEN, CDR2 SYDVKM. The time point denotes: late sampling 161 to 241 days after vaccination in a few convalescent patients. Treatment in this sample: roughly 10-day PBMC culture with coronavirus spike peptide pools or control peptides (ViraFEST assay). With fresh IL-2 medium, half the medium was replaced on days 3 and 7.

The material sequenced was CD4+ T cells from blood, cultured in vitro, taken about 7 months after SARS-CoV-2 vaccination. The V gene is TRBV28, the J gene TRBJ1-5, with TRBD1 as a possible D gene (5 bases). The TCR sequence derives from a human donor who had recovered from COVID-19. The CDR3 DNA follows: TGTGCCAGCAGCCTTAGGCACAGGTATAGCAATCAGCCCCAGCATTTT. Protein product: CASSLRHRYSNQPQHF.